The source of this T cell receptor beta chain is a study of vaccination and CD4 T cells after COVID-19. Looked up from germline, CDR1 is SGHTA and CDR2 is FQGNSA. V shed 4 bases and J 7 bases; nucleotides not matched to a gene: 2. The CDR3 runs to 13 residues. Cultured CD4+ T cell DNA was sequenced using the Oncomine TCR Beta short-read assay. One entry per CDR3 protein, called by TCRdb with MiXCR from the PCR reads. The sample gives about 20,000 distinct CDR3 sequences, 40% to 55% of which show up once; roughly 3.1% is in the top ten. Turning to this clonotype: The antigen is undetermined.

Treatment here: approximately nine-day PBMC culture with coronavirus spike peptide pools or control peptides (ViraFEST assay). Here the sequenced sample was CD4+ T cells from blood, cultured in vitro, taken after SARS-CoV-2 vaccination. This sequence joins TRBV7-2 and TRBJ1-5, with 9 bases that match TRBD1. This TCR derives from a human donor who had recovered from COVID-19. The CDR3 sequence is CASSYRGQQPQHF. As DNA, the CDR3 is TGTGCCAGCAGCTACAGGGGGCAACAGCCCCAGCATTTT.